Each of the 18 T cell receptor beta chains below was sequenced from the same sample in a study of blood T cell repertoires in COVID-19 (dated by TCRdb to the early 2020s). Libraries were made using the immunoSEQ multiplex PCR assay. TCRdb obtained this table from immuneACCESS and retained in-frame rearrangements with V and J assigned. These tables miss some clones; where compared with another copy, unresolved V genes account for less than half of the shortfall, and the remainder is unexplained. Across this sample there are around 160,000 clones, with 85% seen only once. The top ten constitute roughly 2.9% of the sample. Material for sequencing was peripheral blood. All receptors come from a woman aged 40 to 49 with active or convalescent COVID-19.

The chain is built from TRBV3-1 (or the pseudogene TRBV3-2) and TRBJ2-1; maybe TRBD2 (6 bases). The germline gives CDR1 LGHDT, CDR2 YNNKEL (reference sequence). Trimming pared 1 base from V and 8 bases from J, leaving 12 bases between. This CDR3 comprises 14 residues. The CDR3 nucleotides read TGTGCCAGCAGCCAAGGCCTAGCGCGGGATGAGCAGTTCTTC. Protein product: CASSQGLARDEQFF.

The genes are TRBV1 and TRBJ2-3; the table gives TRBD1 as D, unverified against the DNA. TRBV1 is labeled a pseudogene. The CDR3 is 17 residues long. CDR3 amino acids: CTSSPLGDRGTTDTQYF. CDR3 DNA sequence: TGCACCAGCAGCCCACTCGGGGACAGGGGGACGACAGATACGCAGTATTTT.

The CDR3, as DNA: TGTGCCAGCAGTCCTCGGACAGGGCCTGGAAACACCATATATTTT. This sequence encodes CASSPRTGPGNTIYF. The V gene is TRBV2, the J gene TRBJ1-3, with 8 bases aligning to TRBD1. V trimming: 5 bases; J trimming: 2 bases; junction bases outside the gene matches: 5. Germline V gene sequence: CDR1 SNHLY, CDR2 FYNNEI. This CDR3 spans 15 amino acids.

The chain has TRBV7-2 and TRBJ2-1; 7 bases align to TRBD1. CDR1 and CDR2 from the germline V gene are SGHTA and FQGNSA. Trimming cost V 6 bases and J 3 bases; bases outside gene matches: 5. This CDR3 region has 14 residues. The CDR3 nucleotides read TGTGCCAGCAGTCCACAGGGGCGCTACAATGAGCAGTTCTTC. Translated, it gives CASSPQGRYNEQFF.

The chain carries TRBV19 and TRBJ1-4, with 10 nucleotides matching TRBD1. J was trimmed by 6 bases and V by 4 bases; bases with no gene match: 14. Germline-derived CDR1 and CDR2 are LNHDA and SQIVND (reference sequence). This CDR3 has 18 residues. As DNA, the CDR3 is TGTGCCAGTAGTACACGACAGGGGGCGGCCCTTACGGATGAAAAACTGTTTTTT. It is translated as CASSTRQGAALTDEKLFF.

This clone was detected once. The V call is TRBV5-4, the J call TRBJ2-5; D is perhaps TRBD1 (6 bases). V was clipped by 6 bases and J by 2 bases, with 11 bases between them. This CDR3 spans 13 amino acids. Per the germline V gene, CDR1 is SGHNT and CDR2 is YYREEE (reference sequence). The CDR3 spells CASNIGQQETQYF. Here the CDR3 DNA reads TGTGCCAGCAATATCGGACAGCAAGAGACCCAGTACTTC.

The chain has TRBV9 and TRBJ1-1; maybe TRBD1 (6 bases). Trimming cost V 3 bases and J 10 bases, with 13 bases left between them. The CDR3 length is 12 residues. Germline lookup yields CDR1 SGDLS and CDR2 YYNGEE. This CDR3 reads CASSGSAGAAFF. CDR3 nucleotide sequence: TGTGCCAGCAGCGGGTCGGCAGGGGCAGCTTTCTTT.

The chain couples TRBV10-3 to TRBJ1-3; 7 bases fit TRBD1. The CDR3 covers 15 residues. The ends lost 3 bases at V and 1 base at J; junction bases unmatched: 3. In germline, CDR1 is ENHRY, CDR2 SYGVKD. CDR3 loop: CAISDRGRSGNTIYF. The CDR3 DNA reads TGTGCCATCAGTGACAGGGGGAGGTCTGGAAACACCATATATTTT.

V gene TRBV11-2 combines with J gene TRBJ2-7; D is possibly TRBD1 (6 bases). CDR3 length equals 15 residues. V dropped 1 base and J dropped 0 bases, with 10 bases sitting between them. From germline, CDR1 is SGHAT and CDR2 FQNNGV. The CDR3 DNA follows: TGTGCCAGCAGCTTAGCGCAGGGGAGCTCCTACGAGCAGTACTTC. Encoded protein: CASSLAQGSSYEQYF.

The V and J genes are TRBV24-1 and TRBJ1-3, with 9 bases that match TRBD1. Losses at the gene ends were 2 bases for V and 4 bases for J; bases not matched to a gene: 2. Looked up from germline, CDR1 is KGHDR and CDR2 is SFDVKD. The CDR3 covers 15 residues. For the CDR3, the DNA is TGTGCCACCAGTGATTCCGGGACAGGGGGAAACACCATATATTTT. Translating it yields CATSDSGTGGNTIYF.

This chain links TRBV28 with TRBJ2-7, with TRBD2 matching 9 bases. Germline V gene lookup returns CDR1 MDHEN and CDR2 SYDVKM. Trimming cost V 6 bases and J 6 bases; bases outside gene matches: 9. The CDR3 covers 14 residues. The CDR3 here is CASRILAGRFEQYF. In DNA form, the CDR3 reads TGTGCCAGCAGGATACTAGCGGGTCGTTTCGAGCAGTACTTC. Using reference TRBV28 and TRBJ2-7 for the parts outside the CDR3, the full variable domain is DVKVTQSSRYLVKRTGEKVFLECVQDMDHENMFWYRQDPGLGLRLIYFSYDVKMKEKGDIPEGYSVSREKKERFSLILESASTNQTSMYLCASRILAGRFEQYFGPGTRLTVT.

V and J are TRBV2 and TRBJ1-1; 7 bases agree with TRBD1. V lost 8 bases and J lost 4; bases outside the gene matches: 10. The CDR3 covers 14 residues. Germline V lookup: CDR1 SNHLY, CDR2 FYNNEI. The CDR3 coding sequence is TGTGCCAGCTCCAAGACAGGGAGTTTCACTGAAGCTTTCTTT. It specifies CASSKTGSFTEAFF.

This clone came up once. CDR3 amino acids: CASSHAGRSTDTQYF. CDR3 coding DNA: TGTGCCAGCAGCCACGCTGGCCGTTCCACAGATACGCAGTATTTT. This rearrangement joins TRBV3-1 (or the pseudogene TRBV3-2) to TRBJ2-3; D ambiguous. V dropped 3 bases and J dropped 2 bases, with 12 bases sitting between them. CDR1 is LGHDT, CDR2 YNNKEL, per germline (reference sequence). The CDR3 runs 15 residues.

This clone was observed a single time. J is TRBJ2-1 and V is TRBV30; D is undetermined. V was trimmed by 5 bases and J by 9 bases, leaving 11 bases between them. The CDR3 has 11 amino acids. In germline, CDR1 is GTSNPN, CDR2 SVGIG (reference sequence). As DNA, the CDR3 is TGTGCCTGGGGCCTTCGGAGTGAGCAGTTCTTC. It yields the protein CAWGLRSEQFF.

The rearrangement uses TRBV4-3 and TRBJ2-4, with 10 bases identical to TRBD2. In germline, CDR1 is LGHNA, CDR2 YSLEER. The V and J ends lost 1 base and 1 base, in that order; junction bases with no gene match: 13. CDR3 size: 20 residues. The DNA of the CDR3 is TGCGCCAGCAGCCAAGGGCTATCTAGCGGGAGTGGGGGGGCCAAAAACATTCAGTACTTC. Protein product: CASSQGLSSGSGGAKNIQYF.

This clone was recorded once. This chain uses TRBV27 with TRBJ2-6, with a tentative D call TRBD1 (5 bases). The CDR3 has 16 amino acids. Trimming removed 5 bases from V and 0 bases from J, with 11 bases in between. In germline, CDR1 is MNHEY, CDR2 SMNVEV (reference sequence). The CDR3 DNA sequence: TGTGCCAGCAGTCCCCGACAGTTCTCTGGGGCCAACGTCCTGACTTTC. Protein sequence: CASSPRQFSGANVLTF.

The chain links TRBV28 to TRBJ1-4; D call uncertain. V lost 5 bases and J lost 3, with 4 bases in between. This CDR3 spans 12 amino acids. The V gene's germline CDR1 is MDHEN and CDR2 SYDVKM. This CDR3 reads CASSLANEKLFF. The CDR3 DNA follows: TGTGCCAGCAGTCTCGCTAATGAAAAACTGTTTTTT.

This clone was seen once. This sequence joins TRBV30 and TRBJ1-1; D unclear. Trimming left V 0 bases short and J 1 base short, with 15 bases between. Germline values: CDR1 GTSNPN, CDR2 SVGIG (reference sequence). The CDR3 is made up of 16 amino acids. CDR3 sequence reads: CAWSVRPRMPNTEAFF. CDR3 DNA sequence: TGTGCCTGGAGTGTACGGCCGAGGATGCCGAACACTGAAGCTTTCTTT.